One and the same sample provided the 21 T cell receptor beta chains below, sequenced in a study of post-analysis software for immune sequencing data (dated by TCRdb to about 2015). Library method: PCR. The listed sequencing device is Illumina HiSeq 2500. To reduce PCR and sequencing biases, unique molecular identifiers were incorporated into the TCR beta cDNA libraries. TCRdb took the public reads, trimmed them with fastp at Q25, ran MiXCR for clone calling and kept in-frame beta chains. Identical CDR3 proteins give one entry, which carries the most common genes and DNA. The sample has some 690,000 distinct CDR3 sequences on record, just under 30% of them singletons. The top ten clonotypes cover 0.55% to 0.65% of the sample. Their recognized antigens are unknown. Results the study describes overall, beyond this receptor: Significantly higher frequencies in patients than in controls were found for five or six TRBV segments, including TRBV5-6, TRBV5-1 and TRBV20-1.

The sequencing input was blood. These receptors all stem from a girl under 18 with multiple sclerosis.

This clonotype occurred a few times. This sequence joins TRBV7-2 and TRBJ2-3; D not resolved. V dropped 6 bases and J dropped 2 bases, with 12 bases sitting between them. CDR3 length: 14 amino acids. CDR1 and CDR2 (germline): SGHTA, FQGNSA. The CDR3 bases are TGTGCCAGCAGGTCGGACCCTGCCACAGATACGCAGTATTTT. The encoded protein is CASRSDPATDTQYF.

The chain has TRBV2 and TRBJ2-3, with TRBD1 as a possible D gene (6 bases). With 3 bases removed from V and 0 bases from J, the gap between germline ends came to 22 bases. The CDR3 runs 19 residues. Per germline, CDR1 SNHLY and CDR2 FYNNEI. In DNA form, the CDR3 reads TGTGCCAGCAGTGAGACCTTCCTTCCCGGGACACTTAGCACAGATACGCAGTATTTT. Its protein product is CASSETFLPGTLSTDTQYF.

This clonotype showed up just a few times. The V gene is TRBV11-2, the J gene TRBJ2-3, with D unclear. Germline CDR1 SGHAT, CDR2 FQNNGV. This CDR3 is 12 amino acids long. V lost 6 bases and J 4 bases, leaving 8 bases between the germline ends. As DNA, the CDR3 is TGTGCCAGCAGGCCCGTCTCAGATACGCAGTATTTT. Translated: CASRPVSDTQYF. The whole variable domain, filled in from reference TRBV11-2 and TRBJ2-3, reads EAGVAQSPRYKIIEKRQSVAFWCNPISGHATLYWYQQILGQGPKLLIQFQNNGVVDDSQLPKDRFSAERLKGVDSTLKIQPAKLEDSAVYLCASRPVSDTQYFGPGTRLTVL.

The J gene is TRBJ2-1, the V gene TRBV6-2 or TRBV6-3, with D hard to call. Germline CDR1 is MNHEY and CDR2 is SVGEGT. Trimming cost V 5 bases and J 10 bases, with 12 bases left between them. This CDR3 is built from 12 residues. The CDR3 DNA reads TGTGCCAGCAGTCCCATGGGCCTCGAGCAGTTCTTC. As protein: CASSPMGLEQFF.

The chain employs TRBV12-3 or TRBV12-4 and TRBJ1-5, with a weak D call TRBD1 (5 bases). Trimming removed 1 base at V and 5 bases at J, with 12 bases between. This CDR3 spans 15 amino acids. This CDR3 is CASSLVGGGHQPQHF. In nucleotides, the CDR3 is TGTGCCAGCAGTTTAGTCGGGGGAGGTCATCAGCCCCAGCATTTT.

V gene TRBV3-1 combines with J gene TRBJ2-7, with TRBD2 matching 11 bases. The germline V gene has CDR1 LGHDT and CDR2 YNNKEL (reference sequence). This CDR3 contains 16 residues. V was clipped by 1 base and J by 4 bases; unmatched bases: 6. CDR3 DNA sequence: TGTGCCAGCAGCCAAGGTAGCGGGAGGGGATCGTACGAGCAGTACTTC. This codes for CASSQGSGRGSYEQYF.

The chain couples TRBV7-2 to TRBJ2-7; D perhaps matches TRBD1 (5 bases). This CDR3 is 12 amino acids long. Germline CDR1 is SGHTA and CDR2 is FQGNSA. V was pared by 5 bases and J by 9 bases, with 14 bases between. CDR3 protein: CASSRPRAGQYF. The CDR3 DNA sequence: TGTGCCAGCAGCCGCCCCAGGGCCGGGCAGTACTTC.

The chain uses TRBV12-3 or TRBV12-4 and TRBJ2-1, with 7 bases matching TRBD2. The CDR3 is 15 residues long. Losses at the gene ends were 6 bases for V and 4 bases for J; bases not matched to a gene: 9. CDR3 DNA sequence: TGTGCCAGCAGCTGGGGGGGAATTCGGTACAATGAGCAGTTCTTC. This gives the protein CASSWGGIRYNEQFF.

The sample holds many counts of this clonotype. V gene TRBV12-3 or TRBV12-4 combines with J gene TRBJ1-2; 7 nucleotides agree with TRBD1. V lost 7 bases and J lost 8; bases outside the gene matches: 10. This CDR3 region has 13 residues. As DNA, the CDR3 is TGTGCCAGCACCCAACAGGGGAGGGGCGGCTACACCTTC. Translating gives CASTQQGRGGYTF.

The CDR3 sequence is CASSVVPTGMRDEQFF. The CDR3 DNA sequence: TGTGCCAGCAGCGTCGTACCGACAGGGATGCGCGATGAGCAGTTCTTC. The V and J genes are TRBV7-9 and TRBJ2-1, with 7 nucleotides matching TRBD1. The CDR3 is made up of 16 amino acids. V shed 5 bases, J shed 8 bases, and the junction held 15 bases outside the gene matches. CDR1 and CDR2 (germline): SEHNR, FQNEAQ (reference sequence).

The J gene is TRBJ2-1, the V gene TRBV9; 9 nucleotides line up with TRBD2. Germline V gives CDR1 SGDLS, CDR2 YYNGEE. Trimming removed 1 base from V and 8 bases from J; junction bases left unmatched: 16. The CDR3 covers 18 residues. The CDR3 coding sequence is TGTGCCAGCAGCGTATCCGGGAGGGTTAGCGGGAGTTTCGATGAGCAGTTCTTC. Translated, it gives CASSVSGRVSGSFDEQFF.

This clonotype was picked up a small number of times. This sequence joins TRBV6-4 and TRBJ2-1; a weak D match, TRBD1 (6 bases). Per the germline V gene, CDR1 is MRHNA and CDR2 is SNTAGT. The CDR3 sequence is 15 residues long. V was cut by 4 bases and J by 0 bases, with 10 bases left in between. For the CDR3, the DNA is TGTGCCAGCAGTGGAAGGGGGAACTCCTACAATGAGCAGTTCTTC. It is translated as CASSGRGNSYNEQFF.

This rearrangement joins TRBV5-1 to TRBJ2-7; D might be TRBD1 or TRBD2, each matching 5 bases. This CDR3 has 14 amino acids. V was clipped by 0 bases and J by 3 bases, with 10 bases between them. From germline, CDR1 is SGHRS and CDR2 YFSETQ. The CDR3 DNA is TGCGCCAGCAGCTTGGGGGACGGACGCTACGAGCAGTACTTC. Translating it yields CASSLGDGRYEQYF.

CDR3 nucleotide sequence: TGTGCCACCAGTGAATCAGGACGGGGCGGAGAGCAGTTCTTC. Its protein is CATSESGRGGEQFF. This chain uses TRBV24-1 with TRBJ2-1; D may be TRBD1 or TRBD2 (5 bases each). Germline loops: CDR1 KGHDR, CDR2 SFDVKD. The CDR3 has 14 residues. V lost 4 bases, J lost 10 bases, and 16 bases lay in between.

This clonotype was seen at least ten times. The DNA for the CDR3 is TGCAGCGTTGGGGTTAGCCTAGCGAGAGAGACCCAGTACTTC. Its protein is CSVGVSLARETQYF. The chain links TRBV29-1 to TRBJ2-5, with TRBD2 as a possible D gene (6 bases). Germline values: CDR1 SQVTM, CDR2 ANQGSEA. The V gene lost 4 bases and the J gene lost 4 bases, with 16 bases spanning the gap. The length of the CDR3 is 14 residues.

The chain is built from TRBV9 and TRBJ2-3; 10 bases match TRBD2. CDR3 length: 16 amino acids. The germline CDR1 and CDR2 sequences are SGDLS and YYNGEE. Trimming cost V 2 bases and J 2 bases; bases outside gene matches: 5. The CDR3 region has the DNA TGTGCCAGCAGCGTCTCTAGCGGGGGTACCACAGATACGCAGTATTTT. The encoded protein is CASSVSSGGTTDTQYF.

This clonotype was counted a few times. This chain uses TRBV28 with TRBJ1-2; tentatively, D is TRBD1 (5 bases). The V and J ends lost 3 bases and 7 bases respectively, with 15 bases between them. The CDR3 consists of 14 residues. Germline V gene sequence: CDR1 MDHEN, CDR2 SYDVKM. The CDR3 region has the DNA TGTGCCAGCAGTTTCCCCGCAGGGCAGCCTGGCTACACCTTC. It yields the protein CASSFPAGQPGYTF.

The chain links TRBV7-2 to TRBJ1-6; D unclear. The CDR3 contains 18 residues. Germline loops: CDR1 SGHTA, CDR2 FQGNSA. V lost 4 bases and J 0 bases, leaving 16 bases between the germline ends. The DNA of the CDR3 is TGTGCCAGCAGCTCCCTCCTTCTGTCGAGCTCCTATAATTCACCCCTCCACTTT. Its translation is CASSSLLLSSSYNSPLHF.

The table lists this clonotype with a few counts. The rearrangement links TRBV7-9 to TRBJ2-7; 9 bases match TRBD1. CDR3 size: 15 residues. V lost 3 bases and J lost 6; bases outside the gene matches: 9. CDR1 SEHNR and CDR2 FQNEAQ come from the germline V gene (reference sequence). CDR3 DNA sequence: TGTGCCAGCAGCTTGTTTGGACAGGGGTGGGGCGAGCAGTACTTC. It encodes CASSLFGQGWGEQYF. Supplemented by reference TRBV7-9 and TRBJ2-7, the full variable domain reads DTGVSQNPRHKITKRGQNVTFRCDPISEHNRLYWYRQTLGQGPEFLTYFQNEAQLEKSRLLSDRFSAERPKGSFSTLEIQRTEQGDSAMYLCASSLFGQGWGEQYFGPGTRLTVT.

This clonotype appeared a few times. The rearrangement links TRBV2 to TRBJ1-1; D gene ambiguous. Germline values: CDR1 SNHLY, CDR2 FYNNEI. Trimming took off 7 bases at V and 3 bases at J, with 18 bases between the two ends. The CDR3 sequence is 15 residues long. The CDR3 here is CASTLPPLGDTEAFF. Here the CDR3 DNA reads TGTGCCAGCACCTTACCACCCCTCGGGGACACTGAAGCTTTCTTT.

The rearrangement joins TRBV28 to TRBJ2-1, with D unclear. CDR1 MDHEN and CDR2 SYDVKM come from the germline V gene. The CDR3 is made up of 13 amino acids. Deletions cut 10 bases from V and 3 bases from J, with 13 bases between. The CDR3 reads CATRVKGYNEQFF. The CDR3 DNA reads TGTGCCACCCGGGTTAAGGGCTACAATGAGCAGTTCTTC.